This T cell receptor (beta chain) is drawn from a study of naive and memory T cell subsets. Whole-study results and caveats: The RNA method is potentially sensitive to activation and differentiation changes.

As for treatment: skin biopsy from saline-injected control site (resident skin T cells). Cells were not sorted; total RNA input targeted roughly 1 to 1000 ng. Within the sample, this clonotype is medium-sized (0.01 to 0.1%). Its antigen is not known. The SP2 primer and nested alpha and beta constant region primers amplified ligated cDNA in four rounds. Via MiXCR, TCRdb re-called the UMI-ligation and nested PCR reads, giving one row per CDR3 protein. The data contain around 2,000 distinct CDR3 sequences, around 4.1% of them singletons. This specimen was skin, taken from a saline injection site in the skin. The sequence came from an adult in good health.

CDR3 in DNA: TGCGCCAGCAGTGAGACGGTCCCCGGGGAGCTGTTTTTT. The encoded protein is CASSETVPGELFF. The chain combines TRBV10-2 with TRBJ2-2; D is unclear. CDR1 and CDR2 from the germline V gene are WSHSY and SAAADI. Trimming pared 2 bases from V and 6 bases from J, leaving 7 bases between. This CDR3 is 13 amino acids long.